The 7 T cell receptor beta chains below come from one sample, sequenced in a study of cytomegalovirus exposure and HLA in healthy donors. A multiplex PCR was run with 60 Vbeta primers and 13 Jbeta primers. Some clones are missing from TCRdb's copy, which holds only in-frame ones; the method was immunoSEQ multiplex PCR. The sample contains tens of thousands of clones, less than 75% of which appear only once. Sequenced: PBMCs. Receptors originate from a woman aged 45-65 years in good health and CMV-seropositive.

This clone was detected only a few times. The gene calls are TRBV19 and TRBJ1-1, with TRBD1 as a possible D gene (6 bases). The CDR3 totals 12 residues. Germline V CDR1 and CDR2: LNHDA, SQIVND (reference sequence). Between the trimmed V and J ends, which lost 7 bases and 11 bases, there was a span of 17 bases. This CDR3 reads CASIARGLGAFF. Here the CDR3 DNA reads TGTGCCAGTATTGCGAGGGGGTTAGGGGCTTTCTTT.

This CDR3 is CASQKDPLAGVEEQYF. Written as DNA, the CDR3 is TGTGCCAGCCAAAAGGACCCACTAGCGGGAGTGGAGGAGCAGTACTTC. This chain uses TRBV27 with TRBJ2-7, with 11 bases lining up with TRBD2. The V gene end was trimmed by 8 bases and the J gene end by 7 bases; junction bases not matched to a gene: 16. In germline, CDR1 is MNHEY, CDR2 SMNVEV (reference sequence). CDR3 length equals 16 residues.

Comments on this clone: One end of the junction fails to match germline, which may point to a read error. Distinct nucleotide sequences in the sample also encode this CDR3. This rearrangement joins TRBV7-9 to TRBJ1-1; D uncertain. Germline assignment: CDR1 SEHNR and CDR2 FQNEAQ (reference sequence). The CDR3 is 15 residues long. The CDR3 loop reads CASSDGLGMNTEAFF. The CDR3 coding sequence is TGCGCCAGCAGCGACGGTTTGGGCATGAACACTGAAGCTTTCTTT.

The chain employs TRBV7-8 and TRBJ1-3; 9 bases match TRBD1. V lost 6 bases to trimming and J lost 3 bases; unmatched junction nucleotides: 6. Germline V gene lookup returns CDR1 SGHVS and CDR2 FQNEAQ. This CDR3 region has 15 residues. The CDR3 sequence: CASRKQGANGNTIYF. For the CDR3, the DNA is TGTGCCAGCAGAAAACAGGGGGCCAATGGAAACACCATATATTTT.

This clone was counted a few times. The same CDR3 also results from other DNA sequences found in this sample. This chain joins TRBV7-3 and TRBJ2-1; no clear D. CDR1 is SGHTA, CDR2 FQGTGA, per germline. CDR3 size: 14 residues. Trimming cost V 5 bases and J 0 bases, with 8 bases left between them. The CDR3 DNA sequence: TGTGCCAGCAGCCTTCGAGACTCCTACAATGAGCAGTTCTTC. Protein sequence: CASSLRDSYNEQFF.

The rearrangement uses TRBV12-5 and TRBJ1-6, with D possibly matching TRBD1 (5 bases). The CDR3 covers 14 residues. Germline values: CDR1 LGHNT, CDR2 FRNRAP. Trimming took off 5 bases at V and 7 bases at J, with 12 bases between the two ends. CDR3 in amino acids: CASGPQGWNSPLHF. The CDR3 DNA sequence: TGTGCTAGTGGTCCCCAGGGCTGGAATTCACCCCTCCACTTT.

V is TRBV15 and J is TRBJ1-1, with D possibly being TRBD1 (6 bases). The CDR3 sequence is 16 residues long. V gave up 0 bases and J gave up 4 bases, with 15 bases separating them. Germline V gene lookup returns CDR1 LNHNV and CDR2 YYDKDF (reference sequence). This chain's CDR3 is CATSRDREGGSTEAFF. The CDR3 DNA follows: TGTGCCACCAGCAGAGATCGTGAGGGGGGGAGCACTGAAGCTTTCTTT.